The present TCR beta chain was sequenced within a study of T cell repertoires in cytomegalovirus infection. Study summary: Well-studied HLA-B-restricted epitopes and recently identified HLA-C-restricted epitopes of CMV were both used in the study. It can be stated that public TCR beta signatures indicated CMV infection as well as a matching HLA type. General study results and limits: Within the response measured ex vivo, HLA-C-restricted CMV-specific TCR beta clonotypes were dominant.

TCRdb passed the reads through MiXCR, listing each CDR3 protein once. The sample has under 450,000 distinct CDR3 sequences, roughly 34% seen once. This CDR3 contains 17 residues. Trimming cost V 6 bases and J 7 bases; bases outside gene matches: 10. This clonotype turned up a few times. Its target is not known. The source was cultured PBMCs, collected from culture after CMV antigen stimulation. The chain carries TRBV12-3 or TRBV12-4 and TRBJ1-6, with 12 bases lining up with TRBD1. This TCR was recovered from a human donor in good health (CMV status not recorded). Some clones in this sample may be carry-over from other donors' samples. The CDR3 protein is CASSRDRGRGWNSPLHF. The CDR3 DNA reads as TGTGCCAGCAGCCGGGACAGGGGGCGCGGATGGAATTCACCCCTCCACTTT.